This paragraph covers one T cell receptor beta chain sequence. Its specificity is not known. V lost 4 bases and J 0 bases, leaving 16 bases between the germline ends. There are 17 residues in the CDR3. Germline V gene lookup returns CDR1 SGHVS and CDR2 FNYEAQ. Random hexamers served to reverse transcribe about 0.5 to 1 ug RNA. Using its own MiXCR run on the immunoSEQ multiplex PCR reads, TCRdb lists one record per CDR3 protein. The sample has 95,000 to 150,000 distinct CDR3 sequences; about 92% are singletons. Sequencing of TCR beta drew on CD8+ and CD4+ T cells from blood. The data derive from a study of CD8 T cells in Susac syndrome. General observations from the study: As the study acknowledged, the number of individuals who were part of its TCR sequencing and HLA analysis was relatively small.

The origin of this receptor is a human donor with multiple sclerosis. The rearrangement uses TRBV7-6 and TRBJ1-5; no reliable D call. The specimen sequenced was CD8+ T cells from PBMCs. The CDR3 coding sequence is TGTGCCAGCAGCTCCTCAGTCCATCCCAATAGCAATCAGCCCCAGCATTTT. Translated: CASSSSVHPNSNQPQHF.